The 15 T cell receptor beta chains below come from one sample, sequenced in a study of CD8+CD57+ T cells in acquired aplastic anemia (dated by TCRdb to the late 2010s). Patients chosen for sequencing had shown expansion of CD8+CD57+ cells by flow cytometry. Data came from an Illumina HiSeq 2000. Genomic DNA was used as template for profiling of TCR beta VDJ combinations and CDR3 sequences. The public reads were reanalyzed by TCRdb: fastp trimming at Q25, MiXCR alignment, in-frame beta chains only. CDR3 protein sequences are deduplicated, and each keeps its most common genes and DNA. The sample profile shows under 150,000 distinct CDR3 sequences; over 30% of them were found once. The ten biggest clones cover about 2.7% of the sample. Source material: sorted CD4+, CD8+, or CD8+CD57+ T cells (not recorded which) from PBMCs. The receptors come from a human donor with aplastic anemia.

This clonotype was counted at least ten times. This CDR3 is CASGRGSYEQYV. The CDR3 DNA follows: TGTGCTAGTGGTCGAGGGTCCTACGAGCAGTACGTC. The V gene is TRBV12-5, the J gene TRBJ2-7, with TRBD2 as a possible D gene (5 bases). The germline V and J ends were trimmed by 5 bases and 1 base, with 6 bases remaining between them. Germline assignment: CDR1 LGHNT and CDR2 FRNRAP. This CDR3 spans 12 amino acids.

This clonotype was seen at least ten times. The chain links TRBV7-2 to TRBJ1-2; D ambiguous. V dropped 1 base and J dropped 4 bases, with 13 bases sitting between them. The CDR3 has 15 amino acids. Germline values: CDR1 SGHTA, CDR2 FQGNSA. CDR3 in amino acids: CASSLVRQALYGYTF. CDR3 DNA: TGTGCCAGCAGCTTAGTTAGGCAGGCCCTCTATGGCTACACCTTC.

In the case of this clonotype: This could be a read error, since a much larger clone is one nucleotide away. The chain employs TRBV4-2 and TRBJ2-5; D remains ambiguous. Germline lookup yields CDR1 LGHNA and CDR2 YNFKEQ. The CDR3 is 15 amino acids. CDR3 sequence: CANSQENSLGETQYF. Written as DNA, the CDR3 is TGTGCCAACAGCCAAGAGAATTCCTTGGGAGAGACCCAGTACTTC.

This chain uses TRBV2 with TRBJ1-2, with 9 bases aligning to TRBD1. Germline lookup yields CDR1 SNHLY and CDR2 FYNNEI. The CDR3 covers 13 residues. J gave up 12 bases and V 2 bases, and 7 bases lay outside the gene matches. CDR3 sequence: CASSEWPGTGHTF. The CDR3 DNA follows: TGTGCCAGCAGTGAATGGCCCGGGACAGGGCACACCTTC.

J is TRBJ2-7 and V is TRBV20-1; 10 nucleotides match TRBD2. After removal of 1 base from V and 6 bases from J, the junction contained 6 bases not matched to a gene. CDR1 DFQATT and CDR2 SNEGSKA come from the germline V gene (reference sequence). This CDR3 is 14 amino acids long. DNA of the CDR3: TGCAGTGCTAGAGGGGAGCGGGGGGGCCTCGAGCAGTACTTC. Translated, it gives CSARGERGGLEQYF.

This clonotype was detected only a few times. A much more abundant neighbour one base away suggests this may be a read error. J is TRBJ2-5 and V is TRBV29-1; D is perhaps TRBD1 or TRBD2 (5 bases each). This CDR3 is built from 11 residues. V gave up 8 bases and J gave up 7 bases, with 14 bases separating them. Per germline, CDR1 SQVTM and CDR2 ANQGSEA. CDR3 bases: TGCAGCTCAAGGGACCCAGGGACCCAGTACTTC. Its translation is CSSRDPGTQYF.

This clonotype was picked up many times. V usage is TRBV6-5 and J usage is TRBJ2-7, with TRBD1 matching over 10 bases. CDR3 size: 16 residues. Germline V gives CDR1 MNHEY, CDR2 SVGAGI. J lost 5 bases, V lost 2 bases, and 9 bases had no gene match. CDR3 DNA sequence: TGTGCCAGCAGTTACCATAGGACAGGGGGTACCCACGAGCAGTACTTC. Translation gives CASSYHRTGGTHEQYF.

This clonotype was picked up one time. The chain links TRBV7-3 to TRBJ2-3, with D hard to call. Trimming cost V 1 base and J 4 bases, with 6 bases left between them. Per germline, CDR1 SGHTA and CDR2 FQGTGA. The CDR3 is made up of 13 amino acids. The CDR3, as DNA: TGTGCCAGCAGCTTAAGGTCTTCAGATACGCAGTATTTT. Its translation: CASSLRSSDTQYF.

This clonotype was detected only once. This CDR3 is CASSITGGVQPQHF. The CDR3 DNA sequence: TGTGCCAGTAGTATAACAGGGGGCGTGCAGCCCCAGCATTTT. The chain employs TRBV19 and TRBJ1-5; 9 positions agree with TRBD1. This CDR3 comprises 14 residues. The germline V gene has CDR1 LNHDA and CDR2 SQIVND (reference sequence). The junction had 3 bases not matched to a gene; V was cut back by 2 bases and J by 7 bases.

Many counts were recorded for this clonotype. V usage is TRBV20-1 and J usage is TRBJ1-2; a possible D gene is TRBD1 (5 bases). The CDR3 has 14 amino acids. The germline gives CDR1 DFQATT, CDR2 SNEGSKA (reference sequence). The V and J ends lost 5 bases and 6 bases respectively, with 19 bases between them. CDR3 nucleotides: TGCAGTGCTCTCAGCCCCCAGGGTGGAGATGGCTACACCTTC. This encodes CSALSPQGGDGYTF.

This clonotype was recorded at least ten times. The chain links TRBV11-2 to TRBJ1-2; TRBD1 aligns across 7 bases. CDR1 and CDR2 from the germline V gene are SGHAT and FQNNGV. The CDR3 totals 15 residues. V shed 0 bases, J shed 4 bases, and the junction held 5 bases outside the gene matches. CDR3 in DNA: TGTGCCAGCAGCTTAGAAAGGGGGCAAGGCTATGGCTACACCTTC. Protein product: CASSLERGQGYGYTF.

This clonotype has at least ten counts. The chain links TRBV6-5 to TRBJ2-5, with a weak D call TRBD1 (7 bases). Between the trimmed V and J ends, which lost 4 bases and 5 bases, there was a span of 11 bases. This CDR3 region has 13 residues. Germline CDR1 is MNHEY and CDR2 is SVGAGI. The CDR3 protein is CASSSTGRETQYF. CDR3 sequence (DNA): TGTGCCAGCAGTTCGACAGGGAGGGAGACCCAGTACTTC.

This chain links TRBV2 with TRBJ1-1, with 7 positions matching TRBD1. Germline lookup yields CDR1 SNHLY and CDR2 FYNNEI. The junction had 2 bases not matched to a gene; V was cut back by 7 bases and J by 0 bases. The CDR3 consists of 13 residues. The CDR3 reads CASTQGMNTEAFF. As DNA, the CDR3 is TGTGCCAGCACACAGGGGATGAACACTGAAGCTTTCTTT.

A remark on this clonotype: The conserved final phenylalanine or tryptophan is absent from the CDR3, which likely points to a read error. V and J are TRBV19 and TRBJ2-3; 11 positions agree with TRBD1. CDR3 size: 15 residues. Germline-derived CDR1 and CDR2 are LNHDA and SQIVND (reference sequence). CDR3 DNA: TGTGCCAGTAGTAGGGGACAGGGGGGGACAGATACACAGTATCTT. Protein sequence: CASSRGQGGTDTQYL.

This clonotype was observed at least ten times. The V gene is TRBV6-6, the J gene TRBJ2-5; no reliable D call. CDR1 is MNHNY, CDR2 SVGAGI, per germline (reference sequence). With 5 bases removed from V and 5 bases from J, the gap between germline ends came to 12 bases. The CDR3 spans 13 residues. The CDR3 sequence is CASSDTYAETQYF. For the CDR3, the DNA is TGTGCCAGCAGTGACACTTATGCGGAGACCCAGTACTTC.